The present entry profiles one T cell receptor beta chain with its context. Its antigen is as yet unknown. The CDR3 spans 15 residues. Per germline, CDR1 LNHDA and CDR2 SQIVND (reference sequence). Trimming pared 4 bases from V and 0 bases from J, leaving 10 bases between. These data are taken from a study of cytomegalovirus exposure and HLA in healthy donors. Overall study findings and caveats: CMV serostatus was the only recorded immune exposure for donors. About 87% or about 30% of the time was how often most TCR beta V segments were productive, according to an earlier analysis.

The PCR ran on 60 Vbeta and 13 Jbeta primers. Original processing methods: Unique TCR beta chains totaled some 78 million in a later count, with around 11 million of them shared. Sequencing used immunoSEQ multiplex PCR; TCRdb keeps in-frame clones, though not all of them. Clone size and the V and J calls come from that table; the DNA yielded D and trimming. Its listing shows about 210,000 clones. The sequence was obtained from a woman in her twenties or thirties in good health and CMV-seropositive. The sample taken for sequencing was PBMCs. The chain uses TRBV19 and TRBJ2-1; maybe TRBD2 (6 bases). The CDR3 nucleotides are TGTGCCAGTAGTACTCGGGAGAGCTCCTACAATGAGCAGTTCTTC. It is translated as CASSTRESSYNEQFF.